The 26 T cell receptor beta chains below all came from one sample that was sequenced in a study of blood T cell repertoires in COVID-19. Assay used: immunoSEQ multiplex PCR; TCRdb lists only in-frame clones, some missing. The table lists about 260,000 clones, around 90% of them singletons, with over 3.5% in the top ten. Sequencing was performed on peripheral blood. All receptors come from a middle-aged woman with acute or convalescent COVID-19.

The table lists this clone with a count of one. The chain recombines TRBV5-4 with TRBJ1-1; 8 nucleotides agree with TRBD1. Germline CDR1 is SGHNT and CDR2 is YYREEE (reference sequence). Germline trimming cut 7 bases from V and 6 bases from J; bases unmatched to any gene: 8. CDR3 length equals 13 residues. The CDR3 DNA follows: TGTGCCAGCGCTGACAGGGGAAGATCTGAAGCTTTCTTT. It codes for CASADRGRSEAFF.

The J gene is TRBJ1-5, the V gene TRBV6-5; 9 bases fit TRBD1. J was trimmed by 4 bases and V by 5 bases; bases with no gene match: 6. Germline values: CDR1 MNHEY, CDR2 SVGAGI. The CDR3 has 15 amino acids. CDR3 in DNA: TGTGCCAGCAGTCTGGACAGGGGAATTAATCAGCCCCAGCATTTT. Protein: CASSLDRGINQPQHF.

This clone appeared a few times. The J gene is TRBJ1-1, the V gene TRBV13, with 7 bases identical to TRBD1. The CDR3 loop spans 15 amino acids. The germline V gene encodes CDR1 PRHDT and CDR2 FYEKMQ (reference sequence). J lost 1 base, V lost 3 bases, and 5 bases had no gene match. CDR3 DNA: TGTGCCAGCAGCTTCTCCAGGACAGGGAACACTGAAGCTTTCTTT. Protein: CASSFSRTGNTEAFF.

The rearrangement uses TRBV4-2 and TRBJ1-2; TRBD1 aligns across 10 bases. V gave up 4 bases and J gave up 6 bases; unmatched junction bases: 11. The germline gives CDR1 LGHNA, CDR2 YNFKEQ. The CDR3 is 16 amino acids. This chain's CDR3 is CASSRTDRGNGDGYTF. The CDR3, as DNA: TGTGCCAGCAGCCGGACGGACAGGGGGAATGGGGATGGCTACACCTTC.

This chain links TRBV5-1 with TRBJ2-1; D may be TRBD1 (6 bases). CDR3 length: 16 amino acids. Trimming removed 5 bases at V and 3 bases at J, with 18 bases between. Germline assignment: CDR1 SGHRS and CDR2 YFSETQ. The CDR3, as DNA: TGCGCCAGCAGGTCAATCGCCGGGACAAACTACAATGAGCAGTTCTTC. Protein product: CASRSIAGTNYNEQFF.

This clone was found once. The gene calls are TRBV5-4 and TRBJ1-1, with D perhaps TRBD1 (5 bases). The V end lost 4 bases, the J end lost 0 bases, and 19 bases lay between the germline ends. The CDR3 is 17 residues long. Germline CDR1 reads SGHNT; CDR2 reads YYREEE (reference sequence). CDR3 loop: CASSNPVQVSMNTEAFF. The DNA for the CDR3 is TGTGCCAGCAGCAACCCCGTACAGGTATCAATGAACACTGAAGCTTTCTTT.

The chain is built from TRBV7-3 and TRBJ1-4; the D gene is possibly TRBD1 (5 bases). Germline-derived CDR1 and CDR2 are SGHTA and FQGTGA. The CDR3 has 14 residues. Trimming cost V 4 bases and J 8 bases, with 14 bases left between them. In DNA form, the CDR3 reads TGTGCCAGCAGCTCCCGGGGGGTAACAGAAAAACTGTTTTTT. Translating it yields CASSSRGVTEKLFF.

V and J are TRBV29-1 and TRBJ1-2, with D perhaps matching TRBD1 (5 bases). The CDR3 loop spans 13 amino acids. Per germline, CDR1 SQVTM and CDR2 ANQGSEA. The ends were cut back, 4 bases at V and 5 bases at J, with 14 bases in the middle. CDR3 coding DNA: TGCAGCGTTGGCCGCGGGGCCTCATATGGCTACACCTTC. Protein sequence: CSVGRGASYGYTF. The variable domain in full, completed from reference TRBV29-1 and TRBJ1-2, reads SAVISQKPSRDICQRGTSLTIQCQVDSQVTMMFWYRQQPGQSLTLIATANQGSEATYESGFVIDKFPISRPNLTFSTLTVSNMSPEDSSIYLCSVGRGASYGYTFGSGTRLTVV.

The chain employs TRBV11-2 and TRBJ2-7, with 10 positions matching TRBD1. J gave up 10 bases and V 5 bases, and 8 bases lay outside the gene matches. Germline values: CDR1 SGHAT, CDR2 FQNNGV. The CDR3 extends over 13 amino acids. The CDR3 DNA follows: TGTGCCAGCAGCAGTACGACAGGGGGCCCTCAGTACGTC. Amino acids: CASSSTTGGPQYV.

The chain links TRBV6-1 to TRBJ2-3; D is possibly TRBD1 (5 bases). The CDR3 runs to 17 residues. CDR1 MNHNS and CDR2 SASEGT come from the germline V gene. V dropped 3 bases and J dropped 2 bases, with 18 bases sitting between them. DNA for the CDR3: TGTGCCAGCAGTGATAGGACACCCTTTTCCTTCACAGATACGCAGTATTTT. Its protein product is CASSDRTPFSFTDTQYF.

J is TRBJ1-2 and V is TRBV2, with a tentative D call TRBD1 (6 bases). Germline CDR1 is SNHLY and CDR2 is FYNNEI. Trimming stripped 5 bases from V and 4 bases from J, with 17 bases between. CDR3 length equals 15 residues. The CDR3 DNA follows: TGTGCCAGCAGTATGGTACAGGGCACTCCCTATGGCTACACCTTC. It translates to CASSMVQGTPYGYTF.

This chain uses TRBV7-3 with TRBJ2-1, with 8 bases that match TRBD1. Germline V gene sequence: CDR1 SGHTA, CDR2 FQGTGA. This CDR3 has 15 residues. Trimming at V came to 4 bases and at J to 6 bases, leaving 8 bases not matched to a gene. The CDR3, as DNA: TGTGCCAGCAGCTCGACGAGACAGGGGACCAATGAGCAGTTCTTC. Its protein is CASSSTRQGTNEQFF.

This chain links TRBV5-6 with TRBJ2-5, with 9 positions matching TRBD2. In germline, CDR1 is SGHDT, CDR2 YYEEEE. The CDR3 length is 19 residues. V lost 0 bases and J lost 5; bases outside the gene matches: 17. CDR3 in DNA: TGTGCCAGCAGCTTGGTTGGTAGCGGGGGCCTAACTAGGGTTGAGACCCAGTACTTC. Its protein product is CASSLVGSGGLTRVETQYF. Full variable domain (outside the CDR3, taken from reference TRBV5-6 and TRBJ2-5): DAGVTQSPTHLIKTRGQQVTLRCSPKSGHDTVSWYQQALGQGPQFIFQYYEEEERQRGNFPDRFSGHQFPNYSSELNVNALLLGDSALYLCASSLVGSGGLTRVETQYFGPGTRLLVL.

The chain couples TRBV6-5 to TRBJ1-5; TRBD1 matches at 9 bases. The CDR3 has 15 amino acids. CDR1 and CDR2 from the germline V gene are MNHEY and SVGAGI. J was trimmed by 5 bases and V by 7 bases; bases with no gene match: 9. Here the CDR3 reads CASKPQGARDQPQHF. The CDR3 region has the DNA TGTGCCAGCAAACCACAGGGGGCGCGGGATCAGCCCCAGCATTTT.

The chain has TRBV7-3 and TRBJ2-2; TRBD2 matches 12 bases. The CDR3 is 19 residues long. J was trimmed by 4 bases and V by 5 bases; bases with no gene match: 14. Germline lookup yields CDR1 SGHTA and CDR2 FQGTGA. The CDR3 DNA follows: TGTGCCAGCAGCCAACTAGCGGGGGGCCCCGGGACAGGCACCGGGGAGCTGTTTTTT. Its protein product is CASSQLAGGPGTGTGELFF.

The rearrangement joins TRBV25-1 to TRBJ1-1, with a possible D match to TRBD1 (6 bases). The CDR3 runs 13 residues. V was cut by 3 bases and J by 7 bases, with 12 bases left in between. CDR1 MGHDK and CDR2 SYGVNS come from the germline V gene. CDR3 residues: CASSEDSRNEAFF. The CDR3 DNA reads as TGTGCCAGCAGTGAGGACAGCCGGAATGAAGCTTTCTTT.

This clone was seen just once. The rearrangement joins TRBV19 to TRBJ2-5, with 8 nucleotides matching TRBD2. Looked up from germline, CDR1 is LNHDA and CDR2 is SQIVND (reference sequence). V lost 6 bases and J lost 5; bases outside the gene matches: 8. The CDR3 spans 14 residues. The CDR3 region has the DNA TGTGCCAGTAGCTCCTCGGGGGGGCTGGAGACCCAGTACTTC. Its translation: CASSSSGGLETQYF.

CDR3 coding DNA: TGCGCCAGCAGCTTGGACGGACAGGGGGCAACTGAAGCTTTCTTT. This codes for CASSLDGQGATEAFF. The rearrangement links TRBV5-1 to TRBJ1-1; TRBD1 aligns across 11 bases. The CDR3 is 15 amino acids. Germline V lookup: CDR1 SGHRS, CDR2 YFSETQ. Trimming removed 0 bases from V and 5 bases from J; junction bases left unmatched: 3.

The chain employs TRBV9 and TRBJ2-3, with D possibly being TRBD1 (6 bases). The V end lost 4 bases, the J end lost 4 bases, and 16 bases lay between the germline ends. The CDR3 consists of 15 residues. Germline V gene sequence: CDR1 SGDLS, CDR2 YYNGEE. The CDR3 reads CASSTRGRGADTQYF. The CDR3 nucleotides are TGTGCCAGCAGCACAAGGGGCAGGGGCGCAGATACGCAGTATTTT.

The J gene is TRBJ2-1, the V gene TRBV2; a possible D gene is TRBD1 (6 bases). The CDR3 sequence is 14 residues long. V dropped 7 bases and J dropped 2 bases, with 12 bases sitting between them. The germline gives CDR1 SNHLY, CDR2 FYNNEI. The CDR3, as DNA: TGTGCCAGCACCCCGACAGGACCCTACAATGAGCAGTTCTTC. Protein product: CASTPTGPYNEQFF.

Comment on this clone: The identical CDR3 is also encoded by other nucleotide sequences in the sample. CDR3 sequence reads: CASSLDRGDYGYTF. For the CDR3, the DNA is TGTGCCAGCAGCTTGGACAGGGGCGACTATGGCTACACCTTC. The rearrangement links TRBV5-4 to TRBJ1-2; 7 bases are shared with TRBD1. The V gene's germline CDR1 is SGHNT and CDR2 YYREEE (reference sequence). The CDR3 is made up of 14 amino acids. The ends lost 0 bases at V and 3 bases at J; junction bases unmatched: 2. Drawing the rest from reference TRBV5-4 and TRBJ1-2, the complete variable domain is ETGVTQSPTHLIKTRGQQVTLRCSSQSGHNTVSWYQQALGQGPQFIFQYYREEENGRGNFPPRFSGLQFPNYSSELNVNALELDDSALYLCASSLDRGDYGYTFGSGTRLTVV.

The chain recombines TRBV5-4 with TRBJ2-7, with D possibly matching TRBD2 (5 bases). The germline gives CDR1 SGHNT, CDR2 YYREEE (reference sequence). The CDR3 consists of 14 residues. V was pared by 0 bases and J by 3 bases, with 10 bases between. The CDR3 DNA reads as TGTGCCAGCAGCTTGGGAGGGTTTGGCTACGAGCAGTACGTC. This codes for CASSLGGFGYEQYV.

This chain joins TRBV4-1 and TRBJ2-2, with 7 bases lining up with TRBD2. This CDR3 has 18 amino acids. The germline V gene encodes CDR1 MGHRA and CDR2 YSYEKL. Germline trimming cut 1 base from V and 3 bases from J; bases unmatched to any gene: 11. The chain's CDR3 is CASSQVGLAVGYTGELFF. The CDR3 DNA reads as TGCGCCAGCAGCCAAGTCGGCCTAGCGGTCGGCTACACCGGGGAGCTGTTTTTT.

This clone was observed once. V gene TRBV7-2 combines with J gene TRBJ1-1; D uncertain. This CDR3 is built from 16 residues. Trimming took off 3 bases at V and 1 base at J, with 15 bases between the two ends. Looked up from germline, CDR1 is SGHTA and CDR2 is FQGNSA. The CDR3 sequence is CASSFLSGIKNTEAFF. Here the CDR3 DNA reads TGTGCCAGCAGCTTCTTATCCGGGATCAAGAACACTGAAGCTTTCTTT.

Comment on this clone: The sample holds other DNA sequences that translate to the same CDR3. The chain has TRBV5-1 and TRBJ1-5, with 7 bases aligning to TRBD1. Per the germline V gene, CDR1 is SGHRS and CDR2 is YFSETQ. This CDR3 comprises 14 residues. V lost 4 bases, J lost 3 bases, and 4 bases stayed unmatched. CDR3 nucleotides: TGCGCCAGCAGCACAGGGACAGACAATCAGCCCCAGCATTTT. It specifies CASSTGTDNQPQHF.

The genes are TRBV10-2 and TRBJ1-2; D perhaps matches TRBD1 (5 bases). V gave up 0 bases and J gave up 4 bases, with 12 bases separating them. The CDR3 is 15 amino acids. Germline V gene sequence: CDR1 WSHSY, CDR2 SAAADI. CDR3 sequence: CASSESPAGSYGYTF. CDR3 bases: TGCGCCAGCAGTGAGTCCCCTGCAGGGTCCTATGGCTACACCTTC.